This T cell receptor beta chain was captured by sequencing in a study of tumor-infiltrating lymphocytes in primary liver carcinoma. About the study: Measuring about 4.2 to 10 cm across, the tumors were staged as T1-T3 N0M0.

Total RNA and DNA came together from approximately 20-30 mg of bulk tissue without cell sorting. Five distinct regions per tumor were sampled. Study-wide points: Blood had a significantly lower top-250-clone fraction than tumors did (p = 0.039). Merely about 8-24% of top clones occurred in all five tumor regions.

From roughly 0.5 ug total RNA, TCR beta cDNA was generated with a primer in the constant region. Sequencing libraries for TCR beta derived from three nested multiplex PCR rounds that used slightly modified ARM-PCR. TRBV1-TRBV30 forward primers and a C-beta reverse primer were used in the first two PCR rounds, which each ran for ten to eleven cycles. TCRdb reprocessed the multiplex PCR reads via MiXCR and lists one record per CDR3 protein. The sample carries tens of thousands of distinct CDR3 sequences, less than 85% recorded once. This clonotype has a count of ten or more. Its cognate antigen is unknown. The CDR3 covers 15 residues. The V gene end was trimmed by 2 bases and the J gene end by 6 bases; junction bases not matched to a gene: 5. Germline assignment: CDR1 SGHRS and CDR2 YFSETQ.

Sequencing was carried out using liver tumor tissue from sampling region 2. The sample's subset: tumor region T2, inferior pole. The chain employs TRBV5-1 and TRBJ2-1, with TRBD2 matching over 10 bases. The sequence was obtained from a man in his forties with primary liver carcinoma and hepatitis B virus infection. The CDR3: CASSFGLAGANEQFF. The CDR3 DNA sequence: TGCGCCAGCAGCTTTGGCCTAGCGGGAGCCAATGAGCAGTTCTTC.